The next 31 T cell receptor beta chains were all read from a single sample in a study of blood T cell repertoires in COVID-19. TCRdb's table, derived via immunoSEQ multiplex PCR, lists solely in-frame clones and lacks some. The sample yields approximately 80,000 clones, around 90% seen once. The sequenced sample consisted of peripheral blood. These receptors all stem from a man aged 40-55 years with acute or convalescent COVID-19.

This chain uses TRBV15 with TRBJ1-1; D is ambiguous. The CDR3 is 14 residues long. V was cut by 4 bases and J by 1 base, with 10 bases left in between. The germline V gene encodes CDR1 LNHNV and CDR2 YYDKDF (reference sequence). CDR3 protein: CATSITSQNTEAFF. The CDR3 region has the DNA TGTGCCACCAGCATCACATCGCAGAACACTGAAGCTTTCTTT.

This clone was counted once. The chain carries TRBV5-6 and TRBJ2-5; 13 nucleotides align to TRBD2. CDR1 SGHDT and CDR2 YYEEEE come from the germline V gene. Trimming at V came to 3 bases and at J to 4 bases, leaving 6 bases not matched to a gene. The CDR3 runs 16 residues. The CDR3 is CASSSLGLAGPETQYF. For the CDR3, the DNA is TGTGCCAGCAGCTCCTTGGGACTAGCGGGACCAGAGACCCAGTACTTC.

V is TRBV6-2 or TRBV6-3 and J is TRBJ2-1; 11 nucleotides line up with TRBD2. Trimming at V came to 6 bases and at J to 6 bases, leaving 10 bases not matched to a gene. Per the germline V gene, CDR1 is MNHEY and CDR2 is SVGEGT. This CDR3 is built from 16 residues. CDR3 DNA sequence: TGTGCCAGCAGCCCTTCCCTAGCGGGGGGTAGCAATGAGCAGTTCTTC. This encodes CASSPSLAGGSNEQFF.

The chain couples TRBV11-2 to TRBJ2-3; possibly TRBD2 for D (6 bases). The CDR3 length is 14 residues. Per the germline V gene, CDR1 is SGHAT and CDR2 is FQNNGV. The germline V and J ends were trimmed by 7 bases and 4 bases, with 15 bases remaining between them. CDR3 nucleotides: TGTGCCAGCACCAGCGGGCAGTACGCAGATACGCAGTATTTT. Translation gives CASTSGQYADTQYF.

This rearrangement joins TRBV7-9 to TRBJ2-3; D might be TRBD2 (6 bases). The V end lost 5 bases, the J end lost 2 bases, and 14 bases lay between the germline ends. The length of the CDR3 is 15 residues. Per the germline V gene, CDR1 is SEHNR and CDR2 is FQNEAQ (reference sequence). The CDR3 here is CASSPVRGNTDTQYF. The CDR3 coding sequence is TGTGCCAGCAGCCCAGTACGGGGGAACACAGATACGCAGTATTTT.

The rearrangement joins TRBV6-5 to TRBJ2-1, with 7 positions matching TRBD1. J gave up 11 bases and V 6 bases, and 10 bases lay outside the gene matches. CDR3 length equals 13 residues. Germline loops: CDR1 MNHEY, CDR2 SVGAGI. CDR3 in DNA: TGTGCCAGCAGCTCGAACCGGGACAGTCAGCAGTTCTTC. Protein: CASSSNRDSQQFF.

The V gene is TRBV11-2, the J gene TRBJ2-1; 8 positions agree with TRBD2. The CDR3 runs to 19 residues. The V gene's germline CDR1 is SGHAT and CDR2 FQNNGV. Trimming at V came to 5 bases and at J to 1 base, leaving 16 bases not matched to a gene. In DNA form, the CDR3 reads TGTGCCAGCAGCCCCGGGGGGGGTCCAGCAGGGGTTTCCTACAATGAGCAGTTCTTC. Amino acid sequence: CASSPGGGPAGVSYNEQFF.

The chain carries TRBV12-3 or TRBV12-4 and TRBJ2-3, with a tentative D call TRBD2 (6 bases). The CDR3 extends over 13 amino acids. V lost 4 bases and J lost 8, with 13 bases in between. The CDR3 DNA sequence: TGTGCCAGCAGTTCATATATAGCGGCTACGCAGTATTTT. It yields the protein CASSSYIAATQYF.

CDR3 sequence (DNA): TGTGCCAGCAGCAGGACAGAAGTCGGTTCACCCCTCCACTTT. It is translated as CASSRTEVGSPLHF. The rearrangement links TRBV11-2 to TRBJ1-6, with a possible D match to TRBD1 (6 bases). V shed 5 bases and J shed 9 bases, with 14 bases lying between them. This CDR3 comprises 14 residues. From germline, CDR1 is SGHAT and CDR2 FQNNGV.

This clone is a singleton in its sample. The chain is built from TRBV5-6 and TRBJ2-7, with TRBD2 matching 7 bases. Germline V lookup: CDR1 SGHDT, CDR2 YYEEEE. This CDR3 region has 14 residues. J gave up 1 base and V 7 bases, and 8 bases lay outside the gene matches. The CDR3 reads CASPVGEGSYEQYF. CDR3 DNA: TGTGCCAGCCCCGTGGGGGAGGGGTCCTACGAGCAGTACTTC.

This chain joins TRBV30 and TRBJ1-1; a possible D gene is TRBD1 (5 bases). Germline CDR1 GTSNPN, CDR2 SVGIG (reference sequence). Trimming removed 0 bases at V and 1 base at J, with 9 bases between. The CDR3 contains 14 residues. In DNA form, the CDR3 reads TGTGCCTGGAGTGTACCAGGGAAGAACACTGAAGCTTTCTTT. Residues: CAWSVPGKNTEAFF.

V and J are TRBV10-3 and TRBJ1-1, with unresolved D. V dropped 4 bases and J dropped 4 bases, with 10 bases sitting between them. From germline, CDR1 is ENHRY and CDR2 SYGVKD. There are 13 residues in the CDR3. The DNA of the CDR3 is TGTGCCATCAGTGTTCAGGTATCCACTGAAGCTTTCTTT. It yields the protein CAISVQVSTEAFF.

The rearrangement links TRBV15 to TRBJ2-3, with 8 bases matching TRBD2. V lost 2 bases, J lost 1 base, and 2 bases stayed unmatched. The germline V gene has CDR1 LNHNV and CDR2 YYDKDF (reference sequence). This CDR3 has 15 amino acids. The CDR3 spells CATSRYSGGTDTQYF. CDR3 nucleotides: TGTGCCACCAGCAGATATAGCGGGGGCACAGATACGCAGTATTTT.

This clone was seen once. The chain uses TRBV5-8 and TRBJ2-1; 11 positions match TRBD2. J lost 5 bases, V lost 2 bases, and 3 bases had no gene match. Germline assignment: CDR1 SGHTS and CDR2 YDEGEE. This CDR3 comprises 15 residues. The DNA for the CDR3 is TGTGCCAGCAGCTTTGGGACTAGCGGCGACAATGAGCAGTTCTTC. Its protein product is CASSFGTSGDNEQFF.

The rearrangement links TRBV3-1 (or the pseudogene TRBV3-2) to TRBJ2-1; the match to TRBD2 covers 11 bases. The CDR3 extends over 17 amino acids. CDR1 and CDR2 (germline): LGHDT, YNNKEL (reference sequence). Trimming removed 0 bases from V and 7 bases from J; junction bases left unmatched: 8. The CDR3 DNA sequence: TGTGCCAGCAGCCAAGACTGGACTAGCGGGTTAAGGAATGAGCAGTTCTTC. Translated, it gives CASSQDWTSGLRNEQFF.

The V gene is TRBV19, the J gene TRBJ1-6; D possibly corresponds to TRBD1 (5 bases). V was cut by 8 bases and J by 4 bases, with 12 bases left in between. The CDR3 is 14 residues long. CDR1 LNHDA and CDR2 SQIVND come from the germline V gene (reference sequence). The CDR3 coding sequence is TGTGCCAGTTCAGACAGCGAATATAATTCACCCCTCCACTTT. This translates into CASSDSEYNSPLHF.

This clone was recorded only once. The chain uses TRBV27 and TRBJ2-1, with 8 bases lining up with TRBD2. After removal of 7 bases from V and 5 bases from J, the junction contained 7 bases not matched to a gene. The germline CDR1 and CDR2 sequences are MNHEY and SMNVEV (reference sequence). The CDR3 runs 14 residues. CDR3 protein: CASKRAGGHNEQFF. As DNA, the CDR3 is TGTGCCAGCAAACGGGCGGGGGGACACAATGAGCAGTTCTTC.

Notes on this clone: The junction and the germline gene differ at one end; a read error may be behind it. The rearrangement joins TRBV9 to TRBJ2-7, with TRBD2 matching 9 bases. Per germline, CDR1 SGDLS and CDR2 YYNGEE. The CDR3 contains 13 residues. CDR3 protein: CASSVGASGKQRF. The CDR3 nucleotides read TGTGCCAGCAGCGTAGGGGCTAGCGGGAAGCAAAGATTC. The full variable domain, completed using reference TRBV9 and TRBJ2-7, is DSGVTQTPKHLITATGQRVTLRCSPRSGDLSVYWYQQSLDQGLQFLIQYYNGEERAKGNILERFSAQQFPDLHSELNLSSLELGDSALYFCASSVGASGKQRFGPGTRLTVT.

The chain recombines TRBV6-6 with TRBJ1-1; unclear D gene. Germline V lookup: CDR1 MNHNY, CDR2 SVGAGI (reference sequence). The CDR3 contains 14 residues. Trimming pared 5 bases from V and 4 bases from J, leaving 14 bases between. CDR3 sequence (DNA): TGTGCCAGCAGTGCCTCACCGGCGGGCACTGAAGCTTTCTTT. The encoded protein is CASSASPAGTEAFF.

The chain uses TRBV27 and TRBJ2-2, with D tentatively TRBD1 (5 bases). The CDR3 length is 13 residues. Germline loops: CDR1 MNHEY, CDR2 SMNVEV (reference sequence). V was trimmed by 4 bases and J by 4 bases, leaving 7 bases between them. CDR3 protein: CASSYQGTGELFF. Here the CDR3 DNA reads TGTGCCAGCAGTTATCAGGGCACCGGGGAGCTGTTTTTT.

The V and J genes are TRBV7-9 and TRBJ2-7; TRBD2 matches at 10 bases. Germline values: CDR1 SEHNR, CDR2 FQNEAQ (reference sequence). With V trimmed by 4 bases and J by 1 base, 10 bases remained unmatched. This CDR3 is 17 amino acids long. CDR3 sequence: CASSSTAGGPGSYEQYF. CDR3 DNA sequence: TGTGCCAGCAGCTCCACAGCGGGGGGGCCAGGATCCTACGAGCAGTACTTC. Full variable domain (outside the CDR3, taken from reference TRBV7-9 and TRBJ2-7): DTGVSQNPRHKITKRGQNVTFRCDPISEHNRLYWYRQTLGQGPEFLTYFQNEAQLEKSRLLSDRFSAERPKGSFSTLEIQRTEQGDSAMYLCASSSTAGGPGSYEQYFGPGTRLTVT.

The chain recombines TRBV11-3 with TRBJ2-7, with D hard to call. In germline, CDR1 is SGHNT, CDR2 YENEEA. V lost 5 bases to trimming and J lost 7 bases, with 15 bases between them. The CDR3 consists of 13 residues. Here the CDR3 DNA reads TGTGCCAGCAGCCAAACATCCCAAAAGGAGCAGTACTTC. Protein product: CASSQTSQKEQYF.

V is TRBV19 and J is TRBJ2-1; TRBD1 aligns across 7 bases. The CDR3 length is 14 residues. Germline lookup yields CDR1 LNHDA and CDR2 SQIVND (reference sequence). The ends lost 3 bases at V and 7 bases at J; junction bases unmatched: 6. The CDR3 reads CASSMGQGVNEQFF. In nucleotides, the CDR3 is TGTGCCAGTAGTATGGGTCAGGGGGTAAATGAGCAGTTCTTC.

This chain uses TRBV12-3 or TRBV12-4 with TRBJ1-2; no definite D call. The V end lost 8 bases, the J end lost 3 bases, and 13 bases lay between the germline ends. This CDR3 has 13 amino acids. CDR3 bases: TGTGCCAGCGCCCTTAAGAGGGACTATGGCTACACCTTC. Protein product: CASALKRDYGYTF.

This clone was seen once. The chain combines TRBV6-5 with TRBJ1-2; D is uncertain. Between the trimmed V and J ends, which lost 5 bases and 8 bases, there was a span of 12 bases. Germline lookup yields CDR1 MNHEY and CDR2 SVGAGI. The CDR3 spans 12 residues. CDR3 in DNA: TGTGCCAGCAGTCGCGGGTCAAACGGCTACACCTTC. This translates into CASSRGSNGYTF.

The chain employs TRBV5-6 and TRBJ2-5; TRBD1 aligns across 8 bases. Germline V gives CDR1 SGHDT, CDR2 YYEEEE. This CDR3 region has 17 residues. J was trimmed by 5 bases and V by 0 bases; bases with no gene match: 12. The CDR3 is CASSLERGSGGIETQYF. Written as DNA, the CDR3 is TGTGCCAGCAGCTTGGAAAGGGGGTCAGGGGGCATCGAGACCCAGTACTTC. Variable domain in full (rest from reference TRBV5-6 and TRBJ2-5): DAGVTQSPTHLIKTRGQQVTLRCSPKSGHDTVSWYQQALGQGPQFIFQYYEEEERQRGNFPDRFSGHQFPNYSSELNVNALLLGDSALYLCASSLERGSGGIETQYFGPGTRLLVL.

The CDR3 region is CASSESIYNEQFF. CDR3 bases: TGTGCCAGCAGTGAGTCTATTTACAATGAGCAGTTCTTC. The chain joins TRBV2 to TRBJ2-1; no firm D call. Germline loops: CDR1 SNHLY, CDR2 FYNNEI. The CDR3 has 13 residues. Between the trimmed V and J ends, which lost 3 bases and 4 bases, there was a span of 7 bases.

The chain joins TRBV12-3 or TRBV12-4 to TRBJ2-7, with 10 bases that match TRBD1. There are 13 residues in the CDR3. V was clipped by 5 bases and J by 5 bases; unmatched bases: 3. The CDR3 sequence is CASSPGTGDEQYF. CDR3 sequence (DNA): TGTGCCAGCAGTCCTGGGACAGGGGACGAGCAGTACTTC.

This chain links TRBV6-5 with TRBJ2-2; 8 bases are shared with TRBD1. CDR3 length equals 14 residues. The V segment lost 11 bases and the J segment 4 bases; nucleotides outside the gene matches: 9. Germline V lookup: CDR1 MNHEY, CDR2 SVGAGI. CDR3: CASQRQGATGELFF. The CDR3 nucleotides read TGTGCCTCACAGAGGCAGGGGGCCACCGGGGAGCTGTTTTTT.

The genes are TRBV7-6 and TRBJ1-1; 7 bases are shared with TRBD1. Germline V gene lookup returns CDR1 SGHVS and CDR2 FNYEAQ. The CDR3 contains 14 residues. Losses at the gene ends were 5 bases for V and 6 bases for J; bases not matched to a gene: 9. Here the CDR3 reads CASSRQGTGSEAFF. In DNA form, the CDR3 reads TGTGCCAGCAGCCGACAGGGAACTGGCTCTGAAGCTTTCTTT.

The chain joins TRBV3-1 (or the pseudogene TRBV3-2) to TRBJ1-4; 8 bases match TRBD1. V was clipped by 1 base and J by 2 bases; unmatched bases: 6. CDR1 LGHDT and CDR2 YNNKEL come from the germline V gene (reference sequence). The CDR3 has 17 amino acids. Written as DNA, the CDR3 is TGTGCCAGCAGCCAAGTGGGCAGGGGGCGGACTAATGAAAAACTGTTTTTT. It yields the protein CASSQVGRGRTNEKLFF.